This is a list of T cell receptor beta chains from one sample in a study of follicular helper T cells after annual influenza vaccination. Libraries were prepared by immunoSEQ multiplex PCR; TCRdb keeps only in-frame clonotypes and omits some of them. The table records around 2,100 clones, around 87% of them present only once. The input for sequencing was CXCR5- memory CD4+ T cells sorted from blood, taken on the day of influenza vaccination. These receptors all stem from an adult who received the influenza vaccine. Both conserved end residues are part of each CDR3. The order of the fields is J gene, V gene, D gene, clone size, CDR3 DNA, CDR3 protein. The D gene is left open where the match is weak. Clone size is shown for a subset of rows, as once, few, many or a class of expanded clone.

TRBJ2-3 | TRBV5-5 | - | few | TGTGCCAGCAGCTTGAAAGGGGACGGGACAGATACGCAGTATTTT | CASSLKGDGTDTQYF
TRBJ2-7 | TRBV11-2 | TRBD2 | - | TGTGCCAGCGGGCGGGAGGTTAGCTACGAGCAGTACTTC | CASGREVSYEQYF
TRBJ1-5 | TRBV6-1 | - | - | TGTGCCAGCAGTGAAGACGGGGGGTCTCGGATCGGTCAGCCCCAGCATTTT | CASSEDGGSRIGQPQHF
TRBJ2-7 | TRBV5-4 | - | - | TGTGCCAGCAGCTTCCCTAGAGGCGACGAGCAGTACTTC | CASSFPRGDEQYF
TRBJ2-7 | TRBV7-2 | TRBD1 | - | TGTGCCAGCAGCTCGGGACAGCCGGGCGTATACGAGCAGTACTTC | CASSSGQPGVYEQYF
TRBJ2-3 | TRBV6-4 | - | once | TGTGCCAGCAGGGCTAGTCCTACCCTCACAGATACGCAGTATTTT | CASRASPTLTDTQYF
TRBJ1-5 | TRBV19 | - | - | TGTGCCAGTAGTACCACCCACGTTAGCAATCAGCCCCAGCATTTT | CASSTTHVSNQPQHF
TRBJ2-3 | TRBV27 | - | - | TGTGCCAGCAGACGGCAGAGCACAGATACGCAGTATTTT | CASRRQSTDTQYF
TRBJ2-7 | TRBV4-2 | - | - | TGTGCCAGCAGCCAAGATCTTCTAGCTCGCGAGCAGTACTTC | CASSQDLLAREQYF
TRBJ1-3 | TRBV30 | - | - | TGTGCCTGGGAACCGGTCTCTGGAAACACCATATATTTT | CAWEPVSGNTIYF
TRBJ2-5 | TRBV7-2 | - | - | TGTGCCAGCAGCTTCCGGGGCCGGCGGAGTGAGACCCAGTACTTC | CASSFRGRRSETQYF
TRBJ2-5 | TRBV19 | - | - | TGTGCCAGTAGTATATCGTCAGCACAAGAGACCCAGTACTTC | CASSISSAQETQYF
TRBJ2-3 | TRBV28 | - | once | TGTGCCAGCAGTCTTGTTAGAGATACGCAGTATTTT | CASSLVRDTQYF
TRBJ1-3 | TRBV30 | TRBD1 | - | TGTGCCTGGAGCGCAGGGGGTGAAAACACCATATATTTT | CAWSAGGENTIYF
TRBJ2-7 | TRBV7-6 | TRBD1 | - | TGTGCCAGCAGCTTGTTTGGACAGGGGCATTCCGAGCAGTACTTC | CASSLFGQGHSEQYF
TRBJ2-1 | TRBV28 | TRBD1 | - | TGTGCCAGCAGTCCGACAGGGACCAGCTCCTACAATGAGCAGTTCTTC | CASSPTGTSSYNEQFF
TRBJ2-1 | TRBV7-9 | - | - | TGTGCCAGCAGCTTAAGGGATGATGAGCAGTTCTTC | CASSLRDDEQFF
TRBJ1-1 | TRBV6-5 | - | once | TGTGCCAGCAGTCGAACCGGGACAATTAACACTGAAGCTTTCTTT | CASSRTGTINTEAFF
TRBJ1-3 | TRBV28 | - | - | TGTGCCGGAGGACCGAGCTCTGGAAACACCATATATTTT | CAGGPSSGNTIYF
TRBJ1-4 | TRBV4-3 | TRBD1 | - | TGCGCCAGCAGCCAAGATAACAGGGGAGGACTGTTTTTT | CASSQDNRGGLFF
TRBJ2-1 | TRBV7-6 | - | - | TGTGCCAGCAGCTTAAATTCAGGGTACAATGAGCAGTTCTTC | CASSLNSGYNEQFF
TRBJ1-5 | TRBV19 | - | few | TGTGCCATCGGGTACGCGGATCAGCCCCAGCATTTT | CAIGYADQPQHF
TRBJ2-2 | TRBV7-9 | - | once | TGTGCCAGCAGCACGACTGCAGGCGGGGAGCTGTTTTTT | CASSTTAGGELFF
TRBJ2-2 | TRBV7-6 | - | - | TGTGCCAGCAGCCCGCTGGGACGGACGAACACCGGGGAGCTGTTTTTT | CASSPLGRTNTGELFF
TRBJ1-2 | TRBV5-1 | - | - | TGCGCCAGCAGCTTGGAGACAGTCAACTATGGCTACACCTTC | CASSLETVNYGYTF
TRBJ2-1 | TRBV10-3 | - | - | TGTGCCATCAGTGAGGACAGCACCTACAATGAGCAGTTCTTC | CAISEDSTYNEQFF
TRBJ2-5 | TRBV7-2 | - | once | TGTGCCAGCAGCTTTCAGGGGTCCCAAGAGACCCAGTACTTC | CASSFQGSQETQYF
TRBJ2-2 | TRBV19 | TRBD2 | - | TGTGCCAGTAGTATGGAGCCCCCGGGACTAGCGGGGGGGAACACCGGGGAGCTGTTTTTT | CASSMEPPGLAGGNTGELFF
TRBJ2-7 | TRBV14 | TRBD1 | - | TGTGCCAGCAGCCAAGTAAGGACAGGGGTAAGCGAGCAGTACTTC | CASSQVRTGVSEQYF
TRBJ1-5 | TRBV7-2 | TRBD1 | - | TGTGCCAGCAGCTTAGCGTTAACAGGGGGGCAGCCCCAGCATTTT | CASSLALTGGQPQHF
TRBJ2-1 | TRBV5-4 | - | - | TGTGCCAGCAGCTTGCGGGGCTCGTACAATGAGCAGTTCTTC | CASSLRGSYNEQFF
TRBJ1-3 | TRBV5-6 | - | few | TGTGCCAGCAGCTTGGCAGGGGTCGGAAACACCATATATTTT | CASSLAGVGNTIYF
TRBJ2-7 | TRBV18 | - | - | TGTGCCAGCTCACCTACCGCGGGCCTCGAGCAGTACTTC | CASSPTAGLEQYF
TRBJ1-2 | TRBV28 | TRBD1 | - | TGTGCCAGCACCCCACAGGGGGCCTTTGGCTACACCTTC | CASTPQGAFGYTF
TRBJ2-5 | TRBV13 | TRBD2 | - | TGTGCCAGCAGCTCGTACGGGGGGGGAGAGACCCAGTACTTC | CASSSYGGGETQYF
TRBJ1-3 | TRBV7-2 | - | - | TGTGCCAGCAGCTCTATCCCGAGCTCTGGAAACACCATATATTTT | CASSSIPSSGNTIYF
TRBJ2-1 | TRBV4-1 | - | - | TGCGCCAGCAGCCGCTACTACTCAAATGGAAATGAGCAGTTCTTC | CASSRYYSNGNEQFF
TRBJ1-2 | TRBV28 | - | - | TGTGCCAGCAGTTTATCGGCAGGTTCCTATGGCTACACCTTC | CASSLSAGSYGYTF
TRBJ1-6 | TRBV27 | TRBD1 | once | TGTGCCAGCAGTGATCTTTACTGGGGACAGGGGTACTTT | CASSDLYWGQGYF
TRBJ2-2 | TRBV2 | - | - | TGTGCCAGCAGCTGGGGCAGGTCGAACACCGGGGAGCTGTTTTTT | CASSWGRSNTGELFF